This TCR beta chain was captured in a study of CD8+ T cells in alopecia areata. At the level of the study: Tofacitinib administration to treated patients was oral, at 5 to 10 mg twice daily. Study outcomes and limitations: In lesional scalp, particularly from alopecia totalis/universalis, clonality was higher than in normal scalp.

Researchers gathered lesional scalp punch biopsies and peripheral blood from patients with alopecia areata. PBMCs, the starting material, were the source of sorted CD4+ and CD8+ T cells. A word on this clone: Antigen unknown. Other nucleotide sequences in the sample specify the same CDR3.

Reverse transcribed after extraction, RNA yielded cDNA as the sequencing template. The repertoire was sequenced with immunoSEQ multiplex PCR; TCRdb's copy has only in-frame clones and lacks some. The repertoire consists of around 140,000 clones, with around 87% occurring once and the leading ten covering approximately 15%. This clonotype was sampled from a human donor with alopecia areata. Sample: CD8+ T cells sorted from blood, taken at week 0.

CDR3 in amino acids: CSVGLDNTGELFF. In nucleotides, the CDR3 is TGCAGCGTTGGGCTAGACAACACCGGGGAGCTGTTTTTT. This chain joins TRBV29-1 and TRBJ2-2; D not resolved. This CDR3 is 13 amino acids long. V was trimmed by 4 bases and J by 2 bases, leaving 8 bases between them. CDR1 is SQVTM, CDR2 ANQGSEA, per germline.